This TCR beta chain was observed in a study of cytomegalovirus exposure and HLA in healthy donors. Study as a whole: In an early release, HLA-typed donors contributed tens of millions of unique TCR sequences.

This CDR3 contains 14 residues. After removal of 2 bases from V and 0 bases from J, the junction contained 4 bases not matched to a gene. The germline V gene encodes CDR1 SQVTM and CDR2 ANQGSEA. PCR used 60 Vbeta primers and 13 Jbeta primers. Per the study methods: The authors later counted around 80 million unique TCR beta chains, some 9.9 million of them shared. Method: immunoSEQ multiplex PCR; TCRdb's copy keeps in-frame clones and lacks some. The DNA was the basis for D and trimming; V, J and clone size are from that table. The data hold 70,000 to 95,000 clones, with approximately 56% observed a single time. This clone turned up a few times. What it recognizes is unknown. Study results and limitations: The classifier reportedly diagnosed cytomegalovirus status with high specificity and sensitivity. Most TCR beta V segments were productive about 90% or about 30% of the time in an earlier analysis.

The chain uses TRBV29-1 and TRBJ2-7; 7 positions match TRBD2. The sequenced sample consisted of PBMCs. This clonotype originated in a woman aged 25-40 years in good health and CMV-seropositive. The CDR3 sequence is CSVEPLAASYEQYF. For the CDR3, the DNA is TGCAGCGTTGAACCCCTAGCGGCCTCCTACGAGCAGTACTTC.